Listed here is a single TCR beta chain. Antigen unknown. The CDR3 is 19 residues long. Germline-derived CDR1 and CDR2 are SGHVS and FNYEAQ. Trimming took 3 bases from V and 2 from J, leaving 25 bases between them. These data belong to a study of shared clonotypes between healthy human individuals. Overall study results and limits: Naive subsets generally had larger estimated richness than memory subsets.

Sequenced by immunoSEQ multiplex PCR; TCRdb stores in-frame clones only, minus some. This table has about 320,000 clones, roughly 84% appearing once. The J gene is TRBJ2-5, the V gene TRBV7-6; perhaps TRBD1 as D (5 bases). The receptor was isolated from a man younger than 35 in good health. Sequencing was done on a sample of memory CD8+ T cells sorted from blood. Subset described: CD45RO+ cells pooled with CCR7-negative TemRA cells. CDR3 amino acids: CASSFPEHGQGGDQETQYF. DNA for the CDR3: TGTGCCAGCAGCTTCCCCGAACACGGCCAGGGCGGAGATCAAGAGACCCAGTACTTC.